The clone carrying this T cell receptor (beta chain) was observed a few times. The antigen is not known. The V gene's germline CDR1 is DFQATT and CDR2 SNEGSKA (reference sequence). The CDR3 sequence is 11 residues long. The V end lost 1 base, the J end lost 4 bases, and 4 bases lay between the germline ends. In TCRdb, the 5' RACE reads were re-called with MiXCR into one record per CDR3 protein. The repertoire holds under 550,000 distinct CDR3 sequences, with around a sixth as singletons. This entry belongs to a study of T-cell memory formation after mild COVID-19. At the level of the study: Largely, the TCR clusters proved donor specific. Findings of the study overall: Some SARS-CoV-2-responding clones were already detected in memory before infection. Shrinking CD4+ clones resided mostly in CM and EM, and CD8+ ones in EMRA. For second-wave clones that peaked at day 37, SARS-CoV-2 specificity went unverified.

The origin of this receptor is an adult woman who had mild COVID-19 (a few samples of this study predate the infection). Cell type and time point are not known. Sequenced sample: PBMCs or a T cell subset sorted from them (not recorded which). This sequence joins TRBV20-1 and TRBJ1-2; D unclear. This CDR3 reads CSARVGYGYTF. DNA for the CDR3: TGCAGTGCTAGAGTGGGCTATGGCTACACCTTC.